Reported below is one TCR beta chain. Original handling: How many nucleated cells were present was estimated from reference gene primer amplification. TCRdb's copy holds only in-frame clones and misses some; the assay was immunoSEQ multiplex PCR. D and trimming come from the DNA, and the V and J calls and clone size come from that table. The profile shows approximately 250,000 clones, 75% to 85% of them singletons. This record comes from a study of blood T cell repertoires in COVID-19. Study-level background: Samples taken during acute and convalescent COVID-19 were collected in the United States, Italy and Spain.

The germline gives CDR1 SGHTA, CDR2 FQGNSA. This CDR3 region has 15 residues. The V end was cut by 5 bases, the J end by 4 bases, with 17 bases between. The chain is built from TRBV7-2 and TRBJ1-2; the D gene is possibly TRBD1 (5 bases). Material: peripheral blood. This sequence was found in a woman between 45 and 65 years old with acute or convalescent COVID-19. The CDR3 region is CASSQAGTGSYGYTF. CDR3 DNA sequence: TGTGCCAGCAGCCAGGCGGGGACCGGAAGCTATGGCTACACCTTC.